This TCR beta chain was recorded in a study of early T cells in non-severe SARS-CoV-2 infection. Study background: Sequencing of unsorted whole blood was done on bulk RNA, leaving chains unpaired. Study results and caveats: Sequences matched to VDJdb favored anti-spike CD8 responses, while private and CD4 specificities were missed.

This clonotype occurred many times. What it recognizes is unknown. The CDR3 length is 14 residues. Trimming stripped 3 bases from V and 7 bases from J, with 13 bases between. Germline V gives CDR1 SGHVS, CDR2 FQNEAQ. Individual cDNA molecules each received unique molecular identifiers attached to them. MiXCR was run by TCRdb on the 5' RACE reads, yielding one entry per CDR3 protein. The data contain around 32,000 distinct CDR3 sequences, about 6.1% of them seen just once; the ten biggest clones take up less than 6%. The J gene is TRBJ2-1, the V gene TRBV7-8; either TRBD1 or TRBD2 may supply D (5 bases each). Material: whole blood. The TCR comes from an adult who was a healthcare worker with PCR-confirmed SARS-CoV-2 infection or an uninfected control (not recorded which). The CDR3, as DNA: TGTGCCAGCAGCTTTGAGGGGCTGGGGAATGAGCAGTTCTTC. Its translation: CASSFEGLGNEQFF.